This T cell receptor (beta chain) was captured by sequencing in a study of T cell changes during pregnancy in multiple sclerosis (dated by TCRdb to between 2018 and 2021). Broadly, across the study: In women with multiple sclerosis, the researchers looked at how the T cell repertoire shifted as pregnancy progressed.

Receptor amplification or capture employed the immunoSEQ multiplex PCR assay. TCRdb's version of the immuneACCESS table is confined to in-frame rearrangements and falls short of the full clone set. An unresolved V gene accounts for under half of the shortfall where checked; the remainder is of unknown origin. The sample profile shows tens of thousands of clones; around 90% of them were found once. Jointly, the top ten make up 1.3% to 1.5% of the sample. The CDR3 numbers 13 residues from cysteine through phenylalanine. Only the CDR3 DNA stays, 39 bases, in frame from base 1. CDR1 SGHRS and CDR2 YFSETQ were looked up in the germline V gene. The germline ends are 11 bases apart after V is trimmed by 4 bases and J by 6 bases. This clone was seen a single time. There is no known antigen for this receptor. No base quality information exists; no much larger clone differs at one position.

Recombination linked TRBV5-1 to TRBJ2-1, with no D gene named confidently. This clonotype originated in a female donor in good health, enrolled as a control in a pregnancy study. The sequencing here drew on peripheral blood, taken in the second trimester of pregnancy. The CDR3 region: CASSRLGSNEQFF. The DNA sequence reads TGCGCCAGCAGCAGGTTGGGCAGCAATGAGCAGTTCTTC.